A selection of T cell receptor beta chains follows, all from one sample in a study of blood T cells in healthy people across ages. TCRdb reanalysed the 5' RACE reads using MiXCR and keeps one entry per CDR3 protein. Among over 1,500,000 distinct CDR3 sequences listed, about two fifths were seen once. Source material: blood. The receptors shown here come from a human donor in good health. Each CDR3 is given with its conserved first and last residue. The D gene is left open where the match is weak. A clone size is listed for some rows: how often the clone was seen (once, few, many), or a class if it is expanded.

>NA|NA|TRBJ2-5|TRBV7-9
CASSLAPPGYTETQYF
TGTGCCAGCAGCTTAGCCCCGCCAGGGTATACAGAGACCCAGTACTTC
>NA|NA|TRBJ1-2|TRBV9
CASSNDPLYGYTF
TGTGCCAGCAGCAACGATCCCCTCTATGGCTACACCTTC
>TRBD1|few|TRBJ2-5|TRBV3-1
CASSATGTGGRTQYF
TGTGCCAGCAGCGCCACCGGGACAGGGGGTCGGACCCAGTACTTC
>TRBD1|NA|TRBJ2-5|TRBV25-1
CASSGLAGQGQETQYF
TGTGCCAGCAGTGGTCTCGCCGGACAGGGACAAGAGACCCAGTACTTC
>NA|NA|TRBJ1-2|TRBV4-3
CASSQDPKPLNYGYTF
TGCGCCAGCAGCCAAGACCCGAAACCCCTTAACTATGGCTACACCTTC
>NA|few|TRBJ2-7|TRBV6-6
CASSYSAKGQYF
TGTGCCAGCAGTTACTCGGCGAAGGGGCAGTACTTC
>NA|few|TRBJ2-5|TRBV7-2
CASSYGALWTQYF
TGTGCCAGCAGCTATGGCGCCCTATGGACCCAGTACTTC
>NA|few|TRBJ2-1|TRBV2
CASRQGSGEQFF
TGTGCCAGCAGGCAGGGGTCAGGTGAGCAGTTCTTC
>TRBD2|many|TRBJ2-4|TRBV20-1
CSANGGLIGQNIQYF
TGCAGTGCTAATGGGGGACTAATAGGGCAAAACATTCAGTACTTC
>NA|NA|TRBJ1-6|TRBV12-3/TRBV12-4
CASSLRSRYGADSPLHF
TGTGCCAGCAGTTTAAGGTCCCGATATGGGGCTGATTCACCCCTCCACTTT
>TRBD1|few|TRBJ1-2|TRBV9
CASSLRQGARGYTF
TGTGCCAGCAGCCTAAGACAGGGGGCGCGTGGCTACACCTTC
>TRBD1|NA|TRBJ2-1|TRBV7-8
CASSLLWTGGEQFF
TGTGCCAGCAGCTTATTGTGGACAGGGGGTGAGCAGTTCTTC
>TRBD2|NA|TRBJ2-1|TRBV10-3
CAISEGTTGDYNEQFF
TGTGCCATCAGTGAGGGGACTACTGGGGATTACAATGAGCAGTTCTTC
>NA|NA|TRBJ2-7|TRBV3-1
CASSQELTASYEQYF
TGTGCCAGCAGCCAAGAACTGACAGCTTCCTACGAGCAGTACTTC
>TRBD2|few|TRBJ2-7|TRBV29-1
CSVGGLARYEQYF
TGCAGCGTTGGGGGACTAGCGCGTTACGAGCAGTACTTC
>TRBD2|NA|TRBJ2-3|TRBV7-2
CASSSRRTSGGTDTRYF
TGTGCCAGCAGCTCTCGCCGGACTAGCGGGGGGACAGATACGCGGTATTTT
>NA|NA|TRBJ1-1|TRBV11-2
CASRRGGEHTEAFF
TGTGCCAGCAGACGGGGGGGAGAACACACTGAAGCTTTCTTT
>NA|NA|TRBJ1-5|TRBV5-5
CASGLDQYNQPQHF
TGTGCCAGCGGCTTGGACCAGTACAATCAGCCCCAGCATTTT
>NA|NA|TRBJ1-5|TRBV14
CASSQYGGLQPQHF
TGTGCCAGCAGCCAATATGGGGGCCTTCAGCCCCAGCATTTT
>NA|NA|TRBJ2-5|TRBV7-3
CASSLTLGQETQYF
TGTGCCAGCAGCTTAACCCTGGGGCAGGAGACCCAGTACTTC
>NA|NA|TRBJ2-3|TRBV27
CASGSLTDTQYF
TGTGCCAGCGGGTCACTTACAGATACGCAGTATTTT
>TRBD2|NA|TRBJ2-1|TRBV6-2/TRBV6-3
CVSSYWGLDSNEQFF
TGTGTCAGCAGTTATTGGGGACTAGATTCAAATGAGCAGTTCTTC
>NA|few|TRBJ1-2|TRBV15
CATSRDLAEGFYGYTF
TGTGCCACCAGCAGAGATCTAGCGGAAGGATTCTATGGCTACACCTTC
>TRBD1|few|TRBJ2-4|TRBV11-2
CASRSGTGTRRYF
TGTGCCAGCAGATCCGGGACAGGGACGCGGCGGTACTTC
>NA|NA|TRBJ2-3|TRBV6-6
CASSETRTPLDTQYF
TGTGCCAGCAGCGAAACTAGGACCCCCCTAGATACGCAGTATTTT